One sample yielded the 5 T cell receptor beta chains listed below, sequenced in a study of OX40 agonist ivuxolimab in advanced cancers. TCRdb's copy holds only in-frame clones and misses some; the assay was immunoSEQ multiplex PCR. The table records more than 25,000 clones, 70% to 90% of them present only once. This sample comprised CD4+ or CD8+ T cells sorted from blood, obtained in a trial of the OX40 agonist ivuxolimab. These receptors all stem from an adult with an advanced solid tumor such as melanoma, head and neck, liver or kidney cancer.

V usage is TRBV5-6 and J usage is TRBJ2-7, with D perhaps assigned TRBD1 or TRBD2 (5 bases each). Germline V gene lookup returns CDR1 SGHDT and CDR2 YYEEEE. Trimming took off 3 bases at V and 7 bases at J, with 14 bases between the two ends. The CDR3 extends over 13 amino acids. The CDR3 is CASSSGTPREQYF. CDR3 nucleotide sequence: TGTGCCAGCAGCTCCGGGACCCCCAGGGAGCAGTACTTC.

V gene TRBV28 combines with J gene TRBJ2-3; 9 bases map to TRBD1. The CDR3 covers 15 residues. V shed 5 bases and J 3 bases; nucleotides not matched to a gene: 6. CDR1 MDHEN and CDR2 SYDVKM come from the germline V gene. CDR3 protein: CASSPGDRETDTQYF. CDR3 sequence (DNA): TGTGCCAGCAGTCCCGGGGACAGGGAGACAGATACGCAGTATTTT.

The chain couples TRBV2 to TRBJ2-1, with TRBD1 identical over 9 bases. The junction had 9 bases not matched to a gene; V was cut back by 8 bases and J by 4 bases. Germline V gives CDR1 SNHLY, CDR2 FYNNEI. The CDR3 has 15 residues. Here the CDR3 DNA reads TGTGCCAGCCGGCTTAGGACAGGGGATTACAATGAGCAGTTCTTC. Its translation: CASRLRTGDYNEQFF.

V is TRBV28 and J is TRBJ2-1, with a possible D match to TRBD1 (6 bases). CDR1 and CDR2 (germline): MDHEN, SYDVKM. This CDR3 is built from 15 residues. Trimming removed 8 bases at V and 8 bases at J, with 22 bases between. As DNA, the CDR3 is TGTGCCAGCGGAACCGGGACATCTACATTGGATGAGCAGTTCTTC. It codes for CASGTGTSTLDEQFF.

The chain has TRBV27 and TRBJ2-7, with 7 bases that match TRBD1. The V segment lost 8 bases and the J segment 3 bases; nucleotides outside the gene matches: 7. Germline V gene sequence: CDR1 MNHEY, CDR2 SMNVEV (reference sequence). The CDR3 length is 13 residues. This CDR3 is CASGLTGYYEQYF. CDR3 coding DNA: TGTGCCAGCGGGTTGACAGGGTACTACGAGCAGTACTTC.